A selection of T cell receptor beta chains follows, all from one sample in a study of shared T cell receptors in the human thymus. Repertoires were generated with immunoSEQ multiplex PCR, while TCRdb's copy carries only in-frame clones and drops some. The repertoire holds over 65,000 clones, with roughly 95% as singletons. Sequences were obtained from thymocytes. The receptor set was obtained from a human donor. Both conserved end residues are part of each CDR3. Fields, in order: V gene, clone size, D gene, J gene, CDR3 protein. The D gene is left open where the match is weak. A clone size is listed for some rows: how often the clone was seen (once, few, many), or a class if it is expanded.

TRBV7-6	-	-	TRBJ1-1	CASSPKSTGGEAFF
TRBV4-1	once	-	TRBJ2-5	CASSQLGEWVQETQYF
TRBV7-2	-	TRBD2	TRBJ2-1	CASSLVAGGKVNEQFF
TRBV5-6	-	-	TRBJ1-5	CASSLVGRNQPQHF
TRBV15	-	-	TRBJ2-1	CATSRPTSSYNEQFF
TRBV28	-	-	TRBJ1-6	CASSPVREDNSPLHF
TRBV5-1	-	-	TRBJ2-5	CASSLELVGETQYF
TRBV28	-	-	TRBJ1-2	CASSPDIGQTNYPPLDTF
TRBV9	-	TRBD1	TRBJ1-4	CASSVGGQPNEKLFF
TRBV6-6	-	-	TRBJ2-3	CACTVSFTLPTDTQYF
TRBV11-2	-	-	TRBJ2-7	CASSSVRGRREQYF
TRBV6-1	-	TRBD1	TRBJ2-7	CASSEAQGVYEQYF
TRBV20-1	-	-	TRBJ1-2	CSARDWDGYTF
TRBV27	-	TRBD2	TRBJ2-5	CASSSSSGGAGETQYF
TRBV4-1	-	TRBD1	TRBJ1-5	CASSQATGGNQPQHF
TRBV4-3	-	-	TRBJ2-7	CASSPSGTPDLEQYF
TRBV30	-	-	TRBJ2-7	CAWSVQGRGGEQYF
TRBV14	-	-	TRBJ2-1	CASSQERRTNSSYNEQFF
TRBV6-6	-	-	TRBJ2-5	CASSYGGKEKTQYF
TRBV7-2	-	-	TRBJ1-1	CASSFLPGPQIGDTEAFF
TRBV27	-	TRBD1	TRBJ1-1	CASSPGDTGALEAFF
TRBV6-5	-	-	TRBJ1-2	CASSYSRWFDGYTF
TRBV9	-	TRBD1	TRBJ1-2	CASSFDRDGLAGYTF
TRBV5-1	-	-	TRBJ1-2	CASSLEHIGREGGYTF
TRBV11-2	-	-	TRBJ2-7	CASSLVVCGRGDEQYF